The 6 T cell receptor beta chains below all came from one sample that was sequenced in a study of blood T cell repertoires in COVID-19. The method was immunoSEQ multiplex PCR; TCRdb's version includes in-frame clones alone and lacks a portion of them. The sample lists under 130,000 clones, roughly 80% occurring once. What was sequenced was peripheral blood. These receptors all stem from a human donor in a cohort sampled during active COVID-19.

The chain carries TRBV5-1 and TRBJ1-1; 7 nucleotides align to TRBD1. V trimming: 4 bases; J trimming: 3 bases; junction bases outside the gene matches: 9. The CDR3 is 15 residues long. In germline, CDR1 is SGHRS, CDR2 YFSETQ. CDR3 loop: CASSARQGGDTEAFF. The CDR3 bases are TGCGCCAGCAGCGCTAGACAGGGAGGCGACACTGAAGCTTTCTTT.

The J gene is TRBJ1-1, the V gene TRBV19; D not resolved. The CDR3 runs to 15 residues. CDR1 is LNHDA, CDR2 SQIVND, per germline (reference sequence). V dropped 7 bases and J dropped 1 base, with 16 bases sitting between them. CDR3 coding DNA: TGTGCCAGTATAAATAGGGTGGGGAGGAACACTGAAGCTTTCTTT. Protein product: CASINRVGRNTEAFF.

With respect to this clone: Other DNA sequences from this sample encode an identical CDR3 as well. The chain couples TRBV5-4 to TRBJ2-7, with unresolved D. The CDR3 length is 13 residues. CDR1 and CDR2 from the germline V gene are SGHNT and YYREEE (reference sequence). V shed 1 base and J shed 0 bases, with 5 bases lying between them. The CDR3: CASSLPSSYEQYF. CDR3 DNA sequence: TGTGCCAGCAGCTTGCCCTCCTCCTACGAGCAGTACTTC.

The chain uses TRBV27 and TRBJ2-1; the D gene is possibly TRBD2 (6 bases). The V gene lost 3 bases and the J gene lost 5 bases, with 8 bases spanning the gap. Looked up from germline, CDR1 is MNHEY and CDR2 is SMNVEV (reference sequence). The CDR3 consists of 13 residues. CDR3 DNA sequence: TGTGCCAGCAGTTTTCGGGAGAACAATGAGCAGTTCTTC. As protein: CASSFRENNEQFF.

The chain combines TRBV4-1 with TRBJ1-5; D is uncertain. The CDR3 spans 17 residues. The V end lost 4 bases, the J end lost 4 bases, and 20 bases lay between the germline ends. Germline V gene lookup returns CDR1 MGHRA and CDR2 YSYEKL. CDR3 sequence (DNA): TGCGCCAGCAGCCCAAATCTAGACCGACTAGGAAATCAGCCCCAGCATTTT. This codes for CASSPNLDRLGNQPQHF.

CDR3: CASSLGLAGGDEQFF. DNA of the CDR3: TGTGCCAGCAGCTTGGGTCTAGCGGGGGGGGATGAGCAGTTCTTC. V gene TRBV7-9 combines with J gene TRBJ2-1, with 12 bases aligning to TRBD2. The CDR3 runs to 15 residues. Losses at the gene ends were 3 bases for V and 8 bases for J; bases not matched to a gene: 5. Germline V gene data show CDR1 as SEHNR and CDR2 as FQNEAQ (reference sequence).